What follows is one T cell receptor beta chain and its context. This sample was included in a study of blood T cell repertoires in COVID-19. About the research overall: COVID-19 samples, acute and convalescent, were from the United States, Italy and Spain. T cells, B-cell-depleted T cells, or PBMCs provided the cDNA or gDNA that served as material.

As originally analysed: For nucleated cells, counts were estimated from reference gene primer amplification. Sequencing was performed with immunoSEQ multiplex PCR; in TCRdb, only in-frame clones are kept and a portion is missing. That table is the source of V, J and clone size, and D and trimming were worked out from the DNA. The data show over 150,000 clones, approximately 80% seen once. The germline CDR1 and CDR2 sequences are LNHDA and SQIVND (reference sequence). This CDR3 contains 16 residues. Trimming at V came to 3 bases and at J to 5 bases, leaving 8 bases not matched to a gene. The clonotype comes from a woman older than 75 with active or convalescent COVID-19. Sample: peripheral blood. The chain links TRBV19 to TRBJ1-5, with TRBD1 identical over 9 bases. The CDR3 sequence: CASSIQGTGIHQPQHF. CDR3 bases: TGTGCCAGTAGTATTCAGGGGACAGGGATTCATCAGCCCCAGCATTTT.